A single sample gave rise to the 17 T cell receptor beta chains below, sequenced in a study of OX40 agonist ivuxolimab in advanced cancers. Repertoires were generated with immunoSEQ multiplex PCR, while TCRdb's copy carries only in-frame clones and drops some. The sample contains approximately 70,000 clones, around 85% of which appear only once. Here the sequenced sample was CD4+ or CD8+ T cells sorted from blood, taken in a trial of the OX40 agonist ivuxolimab. The receptors shown here come from an adult with an advanced solid tumor such as melanoma, head and neck, liver or kidney cancer.

This clone was observed a handful of times. The V and J genes are TRBV7-2 and TRBJ1-1; D uncertain. This CDR3 has 13 amino acids. Germline V CDR1 and CDR2: SGHTA, FQGNSA. V dropped 2 bases and J dropped 1 base, with 5 bases sitting between them. In nucleotides, the CDR3 is TGTGCCAGCAGCTTAATCCCGAACACTGAAGCTTTCTTT. Protein sequence: CASSLIPNTEAFF.

This sequence joins TRBV5-1 and TRBJ1-4; maybe TRBD1 (6 bases). Germline values: CDR1 SGHRS, CDR2 YFSETQ. CDR3 length equals 14 residues. Trimming took off 1 base at V and 4 bases at J, with 8 bases between the two ends. For the CDR3, the DNA is TGCGCCAGCAGCTTGACAGGGAGTAATGAAAAACTGTTTTTT. It encodes CASSLTGSNEKLFF. The full variable domain, its missing parts supplied by reference TRBV5-1 and TRBJ1-4, is KAGVTQTPRYLIKTRGQQVTLSCSPISGHRSVSWYQQTPGQGLQFLFEYFSETQRNKGNFPGRFSGRQFSNSRSEMNVSTLELGDSALYLCASSLTGSNEKLFFGSGTQLSVL.

CDR3 DNA: TGTGCCAGCAGCTTAGTCCGCGGGACGCACAATGAGCAGTTCTTC. Protein: CASSLVRGTHNEQFF. The genes are TRBV11-2 and TRBJ2-1; D is possibly TRBD2 (6 bases). The germline CDR1 and CDR2 sequences are SGHAT and FQNNGV. The CDR3 consists of 15 residues. V was cut by 1 base and J by 5 bases, with 12 bases left in between.

This chain uses TRBV7-2 with TRBJ2-5; 9 nucleotides agree with TRBD1. Looked up from germline, CDR1 is SGHTA and CDR2 is FQGNSA. The V and J ends lost 1 base and 2 bases, in that order; junction bases with no gene match: 2. The CDR3 spans 15 residues. The CDR3 DNA reads as TGTGCCAGCAGCTTAGGGACAGGGGAACAAGAGACCCAGTACTTC. Protein sequence: CASSLGTGEQETQYF. The entire variable domain, with the rest obtained from reference TRBV7-2 and TRBJ2-5, is as follows: GAGVSQSPSNKVTEKGKDVELRCDPISGHTALYWYRQSLGQGLEFLIYFQGNSAPDKSGLPSDRFSAERTGGSVSTLTIQRTQQEDSAVYLCASSLGTGEQETQYFGPGTRLLVL.

This clone has a handful of counts. CDR3 sequence: CASSRGLAVTYEQYF. The DNA for the CDR3 is TGTGCCAGCAGCCGGGGACTAGCGGTTACCTACGAGCAGTACTTC. The chain links TRBV11-2 to TRBJ2-7, with 11 bases identical to TRBD2. Germline CDR1 reads SGHAT; CDR2 reads FQNNGV. This CDR3 is 15 amino acids long. J gave up 2 bases and V 5 bases, and 5 bases lay outside the gene matches.

The genes are TRBV27 and TRBJ2-1, with 7 bases that match TRBD2. CDR1 MNHEY and CDR2 SMNVEV come from the germline V gene (reference sequence). The CDR3 totals 15 residues. V shed 1 base and J 5 bases; nucleotides not matched to a gene: 5. CDR3 coding DNA: TGTGCCAGCAGTTTATTGGGGGGGAAGAACAATGAGCAGTTCTTC. Protein: CASSLLGGKNNEQFF.

The rearrangement joins TRBV2 to TRBJ1-1; D is uncertain. V was pared by 2 bases and J by 1 base, with 8 bases between. The V gene's germline CDR1 is SNHLY and CDR2 FYNNEI. The CDR3 spans 14 residues. The CDR3 DNA follows: TGTGCCAGCAGTGAATCGGGTAGGAACACTGAAGCTTTCTTT. Protein product: CASSESGRNTEAFF.

CDR3 amino acids: CSVRDTGELFF. The CDR3 region has the DNA TGCAGTGTTCGGGACACCGGGGAGCTGTTTTTT. The chain uses TRBV20-1 and TRBJ2-2; D remains unclear. Germline-derived CDR1 and CDR2 are DFQATT and SNEGSKA (reference sequence). Trimming cost V 7 bases and J 3 bases, with 6 bases left between them. There are 11 residues in the CDR3.

The chain recombines TRBV7-8 with TRBJ2-7, with 8 bases aligning to TRBD1. The V gene's germline CDR1 is SGHVS and CDR2 FQNEAQ. The CDR3 contains 14 residues. J gave up 2 bases and V 5 bases, and 5 bases lay outside the gene matches. CDR3 residues: CASSPGQAAYEQYF. The CDR3 nucleotides are TGTGCCAGCAGCCCGGGACAGGCCGCCTACGAGCAGTACTTC.

This clone was detected only once. The genes are TRBV9 and TRBJ1-2; a weak D match, TRBD1 (6 bases). Germline V lookup: CDR1 SGDLS, CDR2 YYNGEE. The V end was cut by 4 bases, the J end by 8 bases, with 15 bases between. The CDR3 length is 13 residues. The CDR3 nucleotides read TGTGCCAGCAGCCGGACAGATCGCAAGGGCTACACCTTC. Its translation is CASSRTDRKGYTF. The variable domain in full, with the rest retrieved from reference TRBV9 and TRBJ1-2, is DSGVTQTPKHLITATGQRVTLRCSPRSGDLSVYWYQQSLDQGLQFLIQYYNGEERAKGNILERFSAQQFPDLHSELNLSSLELGDSALYFCASSRTDRKGYTFGSGTRLTVV.

In regard to this clone: A junction boundary mismatches the germline segment, possibly from a read error. The chain has TRBV27 and TRBJ2-3; no clear D gene. The CDR3 totals 13 residues. Germline lookup yields CDR1 MNHEY and CDR2 SMNVEV (reference sequence). CDR3 DNA: TGTGCCAGCAGTTACCGTAGCATAGATACGCAGTATTTT. This translates into CASSYRSIDTQYF.

The V call is TRBV11-2, the J call TRBJ1-1, with 8 bases aligning to TRBD1. The junction had 1 base not matched to a gene; V was cut back by 3 bases and J by 1 base. This CDR3 contains 14 residues. CDR1 is SGHAT and CDR2 is FQNNGV in the germline V gene. CDR3 sequence (DNA): TGTGCCAGCAGCTTTGGGACAGGGAACACTGAAGCTTTCTTT. Translation: CASSFGTGNTEAFF.

V usage is TRBV6-6 and J usage is TRBJ1-4, with D perhaps matching TRBD1 (6 bases). The V gene's germline CDR1 is MNHNY and CDR2 SVGAGI (reference sequence). Trimming cost V 3 bases and J 8 bases, with 13 bases left between them. The CDR3 extends over 14 amino acids. The CDR3 sequence is CASSYQGQDEKLFF. As DNA, the CDR3 is TGTGCCAGCAGTTATCAGGGGCAGGACGAAAAACTGTTTTTT.

This clone was counted a single time. This chain uses TRBV11-2 with TRBJ2-7; D unclear. CDR3 length: 12 amino acids. Trimming shortened V by 6 bases and J by 3 bases, and 9 bases separated the two germline ends. Per germline, CDR1 SGHAT and CDR2 FQNNGV. The CDR3 nucleotides read TGTGCCAGCAGTCGACTTCGCTACGAGCAGTACTTC. Protein: CASSRLRYEQYF.

V gene TRBV30 combines with J gene TRBJ2-1; 14 bases fit TRBD2. J was trimmed by 6 bases and V by 1 base; bases with no gene match: 2. CDR1 and CDR2 (germline): GTSNPN, SVGIG (reference sequence). The CDR3 runs 15 residues. CDR3 in amino acids: CAWSGLAGGLNEQFF. CDR3 bases: TGTGCCTGGAGTGGACTAGCGGGGGGGCTCAATGAGCAGTTCTTC.

The V and J genes are TRBV19 and TRBJ1-2; unclear D gene. Germline CDR1 LNHDA, CDR2 SQIVND (reference sequence). CDR3 length: 15 amino acids. V lost 0 bases to trimming and J lost 4 bases, with 12 bases between them. The CDR3 region is CASSIDQGSPYGYTF. CDR3 sequence (DNA): TGTGCCAGTAGTATAGACCAAGGGTCACCCTATGGCTACACCTTC.

The chain combines TRBV7-2 with TRBJ1-6; tentatively, D is TRBD1 (5 bases). Germline CDR1 and CDR2: SGHTA and FQGNSA. CDR3 length: 17 residues. Trimming removed 1 base from V and 1 base from J, with 11 bases in between. DNA of the CDR3: TGTGCCAGCAGCTTAGGGGGGGGTGGATCCTATAATTCACCCCTCCACTTT. The encoded protein is CASSLGGGGSYNSPLHF.